These 2 T cell receptor beta chains were all obtained from the same sample, sequenced in a study of cytomegalovirus exposure and HLA in healthy donors. Both 60 Vbeta primers and 13 Jbeta primers went into the PCR. TCRdb's copy holds only in-frame clones and misses some; the assay was immunoSEQ multiplex PCR. The table lists roughly 190,000 clones, 77% of them singletons. The specimen sequenced was PBMCs. The source of these receptors is a woman aged 25 to 39 in good health and CMV-seropositive.

For this clone: The same CDR3 also results from other DNA sequences found in this sample. The chain uses TRBV18 and TRBJ2-1, with D unclear. Germline CDR1 reads KGHSH; CDR2 reads LQKENI. Trimming left V 3 bases short and J 5 bases short, with 8 bases between. The CDR3 sequence is 13 residues long. The CDR3 protein is CASSPRQDNEQFF. CDR3 sequence (DNA): TGTGCCAGCTCACCGCGACAAGACAATGAGCAGTTCTTC.

The V and J genes are TRBV5-1 and TRBJ2-1; 7 nucleotides align to TRBD2. In germline, CDR1 is SGHRS, CDR2 YFSETQ. The CDR3 extends over 14 amino acids. The J segment lost 8 bases and the V segment lost 0 bases, leaving 5 bases of the junction unmatched. Here the CDR3 reads CASSLGGGGYEQFF. The CDR3 coding sequence is TGCGCCAGCAGCTTGGGCGGGGGAGGGTATGAGCAGTTCTTC.